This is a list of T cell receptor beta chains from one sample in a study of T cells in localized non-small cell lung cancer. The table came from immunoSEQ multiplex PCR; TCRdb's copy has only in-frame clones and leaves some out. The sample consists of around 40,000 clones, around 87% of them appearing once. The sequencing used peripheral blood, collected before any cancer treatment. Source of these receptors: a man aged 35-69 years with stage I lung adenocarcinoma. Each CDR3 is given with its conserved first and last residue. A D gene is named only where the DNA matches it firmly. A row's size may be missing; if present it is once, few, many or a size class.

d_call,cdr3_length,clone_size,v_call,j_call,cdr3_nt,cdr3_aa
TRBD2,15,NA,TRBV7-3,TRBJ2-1,TGTGCCAGCAGCCCGACTAGCGGAGCATACAATGAGCAGTTCTTC,CASSPTSGAYNEQFF
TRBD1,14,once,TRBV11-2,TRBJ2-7,TGTGCCAGCAGCTCCCGAAGGACAGGCTACGAGCAGTACTTC,CASSSRRTGYEQYF
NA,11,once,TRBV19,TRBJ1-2,TGTGCCACTCGGATGAACTATGGCTACACCTTC,CATRMNYGYTF
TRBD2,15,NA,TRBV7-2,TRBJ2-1,TGTGCCAGCAGCTTAGACTGGGGACTAGCGGGTAAGCAGTTCTTC,CASSLDWGLAGKQFF
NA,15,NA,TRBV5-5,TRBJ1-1,TGTGCCAGCAGCTCCGGAGGCACTTCGACCGCTGAAGCTTTCTTT,CASSSGGTSTAEAFF
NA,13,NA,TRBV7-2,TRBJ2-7,TGTGCCAGCAGCTATGACACAGGGAGAGAGCAGTACTTC,CASSYDTGREQYF
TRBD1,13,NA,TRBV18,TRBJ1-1,TGTGCCAGCTCTCAAACAGGGGGCACTGAAGCTTTCTTT,CASSQTGGTEAFF
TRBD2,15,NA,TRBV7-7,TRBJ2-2,TGTGCTAGCAGCCCTAGCGGGAGAGGTACCGGGGAGCTGTTTTTT,CASSPSGRGTGELFF
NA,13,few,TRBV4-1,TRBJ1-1,TGCGCCAGCAGCCGGGGGGTAGGGACTGAAGCTTTCTTT,CASSRGVGTEAFF
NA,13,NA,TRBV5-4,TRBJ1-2,TGTGCCAGCAGCCCCCCGGGCGGGGGGGGCTACACCTTC,CASSPPGGGGYTF
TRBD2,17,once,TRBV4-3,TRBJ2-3,TGCGCCAGCAGCCAAGATTGGGGGTCGGGAGGGCCAGATACGCAGTATTTT,CASSQDWGSGGPDTQYF
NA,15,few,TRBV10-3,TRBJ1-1,TGTGCCATCAGTGAGCGCCACGAGAGGTTTACTGAAGCTTTCTTT,CAISERHERFTEAFF
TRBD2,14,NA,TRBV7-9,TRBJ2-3,TGTGCCAGCAGCGTCGTGGCAGCGGGAGAAATGCAGTATTTT,CASSVVAAGEMQYF
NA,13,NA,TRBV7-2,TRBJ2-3,TGTGCCAGCAGCTCGGGACACACAGATACGCAGTATTTT,CASSSGHTDTQYF
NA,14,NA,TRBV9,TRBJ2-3,TGTGCCAGCAGCGTAGGAGGCGCTTACGATACGCAGTATTTT,CASSVGGAYDTQYF
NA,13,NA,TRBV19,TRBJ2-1,TGTGCCAGTAGGGCGGGACCGTACAATGAGCAGTTCTTC,CASRAGPYNEQFF
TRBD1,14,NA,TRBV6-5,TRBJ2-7,TGTGCCAGCAGATCAAACGGACAGGGTAGGGAGCAGTACTTC,CASRSNGQGREQYF
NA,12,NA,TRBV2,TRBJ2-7,TGTGCCAGCAGTGTTCACTCCTACGAGCAGTACTTC,CASSVHSYEQYF
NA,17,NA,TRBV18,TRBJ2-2,TGTGCCAGCTCACCAGGGGGCGAGGGCAGTACCACCGGGGAGCTGTTTTTT,CASSPGGEGSTTGELFF
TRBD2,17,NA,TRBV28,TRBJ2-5,TGTGCCAGCAGTTCCATTCTAGCGGGAGGGCGGAAGGAGACCCAGTACTTC,CASSSILAGGRKETQYF
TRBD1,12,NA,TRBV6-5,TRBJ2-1,TGTGCCAGCAGTTACTCTGGGACAGGTCAGTTCTTC,CASSYSGTGQFF
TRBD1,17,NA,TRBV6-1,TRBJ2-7,TGTGCCAGCAGTGCGGGACAGGGGCTCTTAAACTCCTACGAGCAGTACTTC,CASSAGQGLLNSYEQYF
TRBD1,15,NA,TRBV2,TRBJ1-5,TGTGCCAGCTCAGTACAGGGGGCGCGAGTTCAGCCCCAGCATTTT,CASSVQGARVQPQHF
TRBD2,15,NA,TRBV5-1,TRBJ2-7,TGCGCCAGCAGCGGGACTAGCGGTCCGTCTGTAGAGCAGTACTTC,CASSGTSGPSVEQYF
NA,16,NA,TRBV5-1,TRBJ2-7,TGCGCCAGCAGCTTGGGGACACGGGGTACCTCCTACGAGCAGTACTTC,CASSLGTRGTSYEQYF
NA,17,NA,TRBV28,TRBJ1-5,TGTGCCAGCAGTAAAATGTTTGGGGCAAGAGGCGTTCAGCCCCAGCATTTT,CASSKMFGARGVQPQHF
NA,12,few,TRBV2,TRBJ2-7,TGTGCCAGCAAACGGAGCTCCTACGAGCAGTACTTC,CASKRSSYEQYF
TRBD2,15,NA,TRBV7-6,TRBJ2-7,TGTGCCAGCAGCTTAGGACGGGAGGGTCTGGGGGAGCAGTACTTC,CASSLGREGLGEQYF
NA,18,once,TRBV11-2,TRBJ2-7,TGTGCCAGCAGCTTAGATCTACCAAGGACTCTATCCTCCTACGAGCAGTACTTC,CASSLDLPRTLSSYEQYF
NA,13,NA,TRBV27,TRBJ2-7,TGTGCCAGCAGTTTAATGTTCACGGGCGAGCAGTACTTC,CASSLMFTGEQYF
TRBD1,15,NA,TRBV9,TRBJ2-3,TGTGCCAGCAGCGTAGGGGGACAGGGCACAGATACGCAGTATTTT,CASSVGGQGTDTQYF
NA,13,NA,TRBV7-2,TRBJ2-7,TGTGCCAGCAGCTTAGGGCAGAGGTACGAGCAGTACTTC,CASSLGQRYEQYF
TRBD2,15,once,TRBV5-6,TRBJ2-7,TGTGCCAGCAGCGCAGGACTAGCGGGGGCCTACGAGCAGTACTTC,CASSAGLAGAYEQYF
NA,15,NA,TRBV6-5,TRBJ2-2,TGTGACCCCCCAGGACCGGGGAGGAACACCGGGGAGCTGTTTTTT,CDPPGPGRNTGELFF
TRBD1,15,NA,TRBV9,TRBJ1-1,TGTGCCAGCAGCCCCCCCAGGGGGATCGACACTGAAGCTTTCTTT,CASSPPRGIDTEAFF
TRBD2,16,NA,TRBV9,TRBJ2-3,TGTGCCAGCAGCGTAGCTAGCGGGAGAGGGACAGATACGCAGTATTTT,CASSVASGRGTDTQYF
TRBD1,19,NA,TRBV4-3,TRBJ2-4,TGCGCCAGCAGCCAGCCATACACAGGGGGGCTGAGAGCCAAAAACATTCAGTACTTC,CASSQPYTGGLRAKNIQYF
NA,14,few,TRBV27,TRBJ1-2,TGTGCCAGCAGGGAACTAGCAAGACACTATGGCTACACCTTC,CASRELARHYGYTF
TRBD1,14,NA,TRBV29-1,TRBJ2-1,TGCAGCGTAGGAAACAGGGGGGCCTACAATGAGCAGTTCTTC,CSVGNRGAYNEQFF
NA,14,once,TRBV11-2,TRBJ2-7,TGTGCCAGCAGCTTTTCTGAGAGCTCCTACGAGCAGTACTTC,CASSFSESSYEQYF